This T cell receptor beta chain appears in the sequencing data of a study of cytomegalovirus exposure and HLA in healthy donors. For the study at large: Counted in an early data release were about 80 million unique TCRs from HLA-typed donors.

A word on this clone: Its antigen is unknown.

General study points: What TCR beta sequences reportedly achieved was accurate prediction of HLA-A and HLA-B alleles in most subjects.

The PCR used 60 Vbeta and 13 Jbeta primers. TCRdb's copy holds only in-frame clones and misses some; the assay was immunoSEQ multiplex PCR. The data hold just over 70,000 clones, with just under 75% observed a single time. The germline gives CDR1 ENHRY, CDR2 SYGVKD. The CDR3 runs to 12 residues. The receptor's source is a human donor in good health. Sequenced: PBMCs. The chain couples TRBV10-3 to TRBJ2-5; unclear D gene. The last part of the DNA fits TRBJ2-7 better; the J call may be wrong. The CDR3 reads CAISDTFFEQYF. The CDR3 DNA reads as TGTGCCATCAGTGACACCTTCTTCGAGCAGTACTTC.